This TCR beta chain was documented in a study of blood T cell repertoires in COVID-19 (dated by TCRdb to between 2020 and 2021). Looking at the study overall: Samples from collaborators originated in the United States, Italy and Spain and spanned both the acute and convalescent phases of COVID-19. The material from the prospective study consisted of cDNA or gDNA derived from T cells, B-cell-depleted T cells, or PBMCs. Nearly every sample came with metadata listing a de-identified subject ID, COVID-19 status, age in years and sex. Where available, HLA class I and class II types were obtained from metadata supplied by the sample provider rather than from assay-based typing. The dataset comprised deeply sampled blood TCRbeta repertoires from subjects exposed to, actively infected with, or recovered from COVID-19. The samples were drawn from two sources: the first 160 participants of the ongoing ImmuneRACE study, and approximately 1,300 subjects contributed by 6 global collaborators. The repertoires were released in a freely available public database intended as a resource for research on the immune response to SARS-CoV-2.

The immunoSEQ Assay, a bias-controlled multiplex PCR, was used to amplify TCRbeta CDR3 regions from genomic DNA. Per the source publication's procedure: Within the assay, amplification of reference gene primers was used to estimate how many nucleated cells each sample contained. Sequence reads were collapsed and filtered to measure the absolute abundance of every unique TCRbeta CDR3 rearrangement. For each sample, productive Simpson clonality was calculated as the square root of Simpson's diversity index across productive rearrangements. Here the immuneACCESS table is served through TCRdb, limited to in-frame sequences with V and J called. Missing clones are a known gap in these copies; in checked studies unresolved V genes cover under half, and the rest lacks a known reason. Clonal size and the V and J genes are those of that table, whereas D and trimming came from the DNA. This sample comprises some 250,000 clones, 70% to 90% of them detected only once. Approximately 2% of the sample rests with the top ten.

Overall results and qualifications from the work: Clinical and demographic metadata were provided uncurated, with the amount varying by source and participant.

Worth noting for this clone: The clone's antigen remains unknown. Base qualities are missing; no much larger clone stands one base away.

Participants in the prospective study were enrolled through a virtual design, were aged roughly 18 to 100 years, and lived in 24 United States geographic areas. In the prospective study, cohorts were assigned on the basis of participant-reported clinical history obtained from a screening survey and a study questionnaire. For ImmuneRACE Cohort 3, a participant was defined as recovered based on two consecutive negative NP/OP PCR tests, clearance by a healthcare professional, or resolution of symptoms. In the prospective study, mobile phlebotomists collected whole blood, serum and a nasopharyngeal or oropharyngeal swab from each participant. Prospective study participants could optionally give additional blood draws and questionnaires over a roughly 2-month period. Blood samples from the prospective study were shipped frozen or at room temperature prior to DNA extraction. V lost 3 bases and J lost 1 base, and the count of bases not matched to a germline gene is 2. CDR1 and CDR2 (SGHKS, YYEKEE) derive from the germline V gene (reference sequence). The CDR3 spans 15 residues, from the cysteine through the phenylalanine. Solely the CDR3 DNA is kept, with 45 bases framed from the first base.

Recombination linked TRBV5-5 to TRBJ2-1; the junction holds 9 bases that match TRBD2. The receptor was derived from a woman aged 50 to 65 who had recovered from COVID-19. Sequenced material: PBMCs or T cells enriched from blood (not recorded which). The CDR3 loop reads CASSSLAGSYNEQFF. The sequenced DNA: TGTGCCAGCAGCTCGCTAGCGGGGTCCTACAATGAGCAGTTCTTC.